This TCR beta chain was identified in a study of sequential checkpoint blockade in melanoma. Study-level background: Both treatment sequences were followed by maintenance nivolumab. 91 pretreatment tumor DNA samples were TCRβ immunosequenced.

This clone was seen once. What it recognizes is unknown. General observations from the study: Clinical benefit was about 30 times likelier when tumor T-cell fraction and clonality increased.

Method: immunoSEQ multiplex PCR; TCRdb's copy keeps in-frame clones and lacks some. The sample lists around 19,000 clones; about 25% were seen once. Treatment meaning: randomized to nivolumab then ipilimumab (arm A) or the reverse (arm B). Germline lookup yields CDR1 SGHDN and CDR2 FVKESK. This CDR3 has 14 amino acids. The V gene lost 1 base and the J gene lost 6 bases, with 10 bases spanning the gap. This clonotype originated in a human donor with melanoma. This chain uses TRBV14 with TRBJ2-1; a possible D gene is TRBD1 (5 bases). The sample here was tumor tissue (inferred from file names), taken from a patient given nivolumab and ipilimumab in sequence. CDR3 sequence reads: CASSQVQGTNEQFF. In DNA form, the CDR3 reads TGTGCCAGCAGCCAAGTTCAGGGAACCAATGAGCAGTTCTTC.